The 9 T cell receptor beta chains in this list originate from one sample, sequenced in a study of STAT5B mutations in CD4+ large granular lymphocyte leukemia. Generated by immunoSEQ multiplex PCR, the TCRdb table keeps only in-frame clones and is missing some. The sample has fewer than 7,000 clones; just under 75% are singletons. The sequenced sample was PBMCs. The receptors originated from an older woman with CD4+ T-cell large granular lymphocyte leukemia.

This clone was detected a few times. The chain has TRBV10-1 and TRBJ1-1; no reliable D call. V was shortened by 3 bases and J by 11 bases, with 10 bases between the two germline ends. In germline, CDR1 is WNHNN, CDR2 SYGVQD (reference sequence). The CDR3 totals 11 residues. Written as DNA, the CDR3 is TGCGCCAGCAGTGATTCAGTACAGGCTTTCTTT. It specifies CASSDSVQAFF.

The J gene is TRBJ1-1, the V gene TRBV29-1; TRBD1 is a possible D gene (5 bases). The germline V gene encodes CDR1 SQVTM and CDR2 ANQGSEA. The CDR3 is 13 residues long. Between the trimmed V and J ends, which lost 4 bases and 1 base, there was a span of 10 bases. The CDR3: CSVGGGGNTEAFF. The CDR3 nucleotides read TGCAGCGTTGGGGGCGGGGGGAACACTGAAGCTTTCTTT.

In this sample, this clone turned up once. The chain links TRBV19 to TRBJ2-5, with D hard to call. The DNA end lines up better with TRBJ2-7; the J call may be wrong. The CDR3 runs 14 residues. CDR1 is LNHDA and CDR2 is SQIVND in the germline V gene (reference sequence). The CDR3, as DNA: TGTGCCAGTAGTTCCCGTGGTACCCTAGACGAGCAGTACTTC. It yields the protein CASSSRGTLDEQYF.

The CDR3, as DNA: TGCGCCAGCAGCGAGCGTAGGGCCTCTAATGAAAAACTGTTTTTT. Its translation: CASSERRASNEKLFF. The chain joins TRBV4-3 to TRBJ1-4; D is unresolved. Between the trimmed V and J ends, which lost 5 bases and 3 bases, there was a span of 13 bases. Germline V gene sequence: CDR1 LGHNA, CDR2 YSLEER. This CDR3 spans 15 amino acids.

The gene calls are TRBV6-6 and TRBJ1-2; D possibly corresponds to TRBD1 (5 bases). Trimming cost V 4 bases and J 3 bases, with 9 bases left between them. The CDR3 is made up of 13 amino acids. Per germline, CDR1 MNHNY and CDR2 SVGAGI (reference sequence). The CDR3 protein is CASSSSGDYGYTF. The CDR3 nucleotides read TGTGCCAGCAGTTCCTCGGGGGACTATGGCTACACCTTC.

The rearrangement uses TRBV5-1 and TRBJ2-3; D not resolved. V lost 4 bases to trimming and J lost 0 bases, with 9 bases between them. This CDR3 has 14 amino acids. Looked up from germline, CDR1 is SGHRS and CDR2 is YFSETQ. CDR3 in DNA: TGCGCCAGCAGCCAACTACCCAGCACAGATACGCAGTATTTT. Its translation is CASSQLPSTDTQYF. Variable domain in full (rest from reference TRBV5-1 and TRBJ2-3): KAGVTQTPRYLIKTRGQQVTLSCSPISGHRSVSWYQQTPGQGLQFLFEYFSETQRNKGNFPGRFSGRQFSNSRSEMNVSTLELGDSALYLCASSQLPSTDTQYFGPGTRLTVL.

The sample holds one count of this clone. This sequence joins TRBV6-1 and TRBJ2-6; D not certain. The ends were cut back, 3 bases at V and 0 bases at J, with 3 bases in the middle. Germline CDR1 is MNHNS and CDR2 is SASEGT. CDR3 size: 14 residues. In nucleotides, the CDR3 is TGTGCCAGCAGTGAGAGCTCTGGGGCCAACGTCCTGACTTTC. This translates into CASSESSGANVLTF.

The count of this clone is one. The chain has TRBV4-3 and TRBJ1-3, with 7 bases that match TRBD1. Germline CDR1 reads LGHNA; CDR2 reads YSLEER. Trimming cost V 4 bases and J 2 bases; bases outside gene matches: 2. This CDR3 comprises 14 residues. Here the CDR3 DNA reads TGCGCCAGCAGCCCCGGACAGGCTGGAAACACCATATATTTT. Its translation: CASSPGQAGNTIYF.

The chain links TRBV7-9 to TRBJ2-1; 8 positions match TRBD2. Unmatched junction bases numbered 9, after V lost 6 bases and J lost 2 bases. The CDR3 is made up of 16 amino acids. CDR1 is SEHNR, CDR2 FQNEAQ, per germline (reference sequence). CDR3 loop: CASREIAGPTYNEQFF. The DNA of the CDR3 is TGTGCCAGCAGGGAAATAGCGGGACCGACCTACAATGAGCAGTTCTTC.